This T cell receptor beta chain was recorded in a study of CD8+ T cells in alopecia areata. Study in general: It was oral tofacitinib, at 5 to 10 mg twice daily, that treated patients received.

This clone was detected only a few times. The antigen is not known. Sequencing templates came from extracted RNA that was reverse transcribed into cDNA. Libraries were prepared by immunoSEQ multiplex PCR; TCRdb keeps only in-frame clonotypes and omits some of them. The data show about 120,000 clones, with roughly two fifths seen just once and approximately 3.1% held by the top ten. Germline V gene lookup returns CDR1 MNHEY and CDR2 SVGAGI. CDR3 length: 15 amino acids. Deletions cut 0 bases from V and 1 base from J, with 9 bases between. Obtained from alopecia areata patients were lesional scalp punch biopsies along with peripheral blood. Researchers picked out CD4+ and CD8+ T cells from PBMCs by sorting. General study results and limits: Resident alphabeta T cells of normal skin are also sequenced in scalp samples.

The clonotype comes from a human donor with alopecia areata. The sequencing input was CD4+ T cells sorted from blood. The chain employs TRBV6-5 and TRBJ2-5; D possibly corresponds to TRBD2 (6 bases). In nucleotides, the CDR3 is TGTGCCAGCAGTTACTCCGGACTAACCCAAGAGACCCAGTACTTC. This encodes CASSYSGLTQETQYF.